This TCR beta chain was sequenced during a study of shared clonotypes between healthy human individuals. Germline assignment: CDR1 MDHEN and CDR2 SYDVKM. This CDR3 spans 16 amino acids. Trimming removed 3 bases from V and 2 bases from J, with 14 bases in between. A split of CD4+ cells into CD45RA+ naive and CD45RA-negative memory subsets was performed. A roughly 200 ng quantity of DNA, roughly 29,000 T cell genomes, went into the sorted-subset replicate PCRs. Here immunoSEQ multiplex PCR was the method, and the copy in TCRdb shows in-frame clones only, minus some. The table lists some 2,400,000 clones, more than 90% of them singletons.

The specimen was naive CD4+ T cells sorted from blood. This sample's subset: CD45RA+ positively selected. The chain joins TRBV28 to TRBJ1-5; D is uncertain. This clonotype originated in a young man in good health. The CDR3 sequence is CASSLVGVSGNQPQHF. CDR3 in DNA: TGTGCCAGCAGTTTGGTTGGGGTGAGTGGCAATCAGCCCCAGCATTTT.